The clone carrying this TCR beta chain appeared many times. Its antigen remains unidentified. The data originate from a study of Graves' ophthalmopathy and Graves' hyperthyroidism. Points from the study as a whole: Sensitivity of approximately 88% and specificity of roughly 80% were achieved when a 13-signature model separated ophthalmopathy from stable hyperthyroidism. Predictions made by the model for ophthalmopathy progression reached approximately 71% sensitivity and roughly 75% specificity.

RNA transcripts yielded amplified TCR beta CDR3 regions. RT-PCR with HTBI primers came first, then second-round multiplex PCR. TCRdb processed the multiplex PCR reads anew with MiXCR; each CDR3 protein has one entry. The sample includes about 740,000 distinct CDR3 sequences, 40% of them seen just once. The clonotype comes from an adult man with Graves' ophthalmopathy. The sample taken for sequencing was peripheral blood.

The CDR3 reads CSGYSQETQYF. The CDR3, as DNA: TGCAGCGGATACAGCCAAGAGACCCAGTACTTC. The chain links TRBV29-1 to TRBJ2-5; D call uncertain. V lost 7 bases and J lost 1, with 7 bases in between. The germline CDR1 and CDR2 sequences are SQVTM and ANQGSEA. The CDR3 has 11 residues. Combining the CDR3 with reference TRBV29-1 and TRBJ2-5 gives the whole variable domain SAVISQKPSRDICQRGTSLTIQCQVDSQVTMMFWYRQQPGQSLTLIATANQGSEATYESGFVIDKFPISRPNLTFSTLTVSNMSPEDSSIYLCSGYSQETQYFGPGTRLLVL.